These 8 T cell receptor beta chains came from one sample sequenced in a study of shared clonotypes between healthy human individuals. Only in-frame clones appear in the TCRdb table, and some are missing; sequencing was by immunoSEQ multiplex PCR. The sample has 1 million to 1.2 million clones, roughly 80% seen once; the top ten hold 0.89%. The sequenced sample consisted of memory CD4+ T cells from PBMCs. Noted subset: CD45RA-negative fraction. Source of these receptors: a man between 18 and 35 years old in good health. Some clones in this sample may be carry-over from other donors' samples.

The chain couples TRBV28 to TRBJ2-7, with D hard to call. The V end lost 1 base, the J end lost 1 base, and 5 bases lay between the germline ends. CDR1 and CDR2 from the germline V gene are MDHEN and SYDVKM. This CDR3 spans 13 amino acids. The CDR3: CASSLYGSYEQYF. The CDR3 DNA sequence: TGTGCCAGCAGTTTATACGGATCCTACGAGCAGTACTTC.

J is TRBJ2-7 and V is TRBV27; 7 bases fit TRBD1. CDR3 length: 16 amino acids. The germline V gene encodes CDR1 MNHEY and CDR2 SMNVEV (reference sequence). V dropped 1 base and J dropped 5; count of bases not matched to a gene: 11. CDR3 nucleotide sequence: TGTGCCAGCAGTTTATTCGGGGTTACAGGGGAAGACGAGCAGTACTTC. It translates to CASSLFGVTGEDEQYF.

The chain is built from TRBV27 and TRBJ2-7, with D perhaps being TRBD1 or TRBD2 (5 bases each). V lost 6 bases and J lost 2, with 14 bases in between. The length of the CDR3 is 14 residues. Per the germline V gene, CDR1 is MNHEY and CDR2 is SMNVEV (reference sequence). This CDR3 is CASSSGPSPYEQYF. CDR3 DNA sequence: TGTGCCAGCAGCTCGGGACCGTCGCCCTACGAGCAGTACTTC.

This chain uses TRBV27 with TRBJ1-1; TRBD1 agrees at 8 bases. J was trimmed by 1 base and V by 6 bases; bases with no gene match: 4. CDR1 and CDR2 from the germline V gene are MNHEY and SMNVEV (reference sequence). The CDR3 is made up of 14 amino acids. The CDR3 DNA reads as TGTGCCAGCAGGCAAGACAGGGGGAACACTGAAGCTTTCTTT. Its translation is CASRQDRGNTEAFF.

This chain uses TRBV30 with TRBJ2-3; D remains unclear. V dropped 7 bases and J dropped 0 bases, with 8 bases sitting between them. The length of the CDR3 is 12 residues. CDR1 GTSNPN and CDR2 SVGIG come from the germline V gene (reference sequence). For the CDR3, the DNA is TGTGCCTTGGACCTTAGCACAGATACGCAGTATTTT. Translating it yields CALDLSTDTQYF.

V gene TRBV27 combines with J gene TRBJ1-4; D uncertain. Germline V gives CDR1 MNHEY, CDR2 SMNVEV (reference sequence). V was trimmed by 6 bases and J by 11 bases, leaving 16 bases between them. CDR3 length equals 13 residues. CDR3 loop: CASRPLGGEKLFF. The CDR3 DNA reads TGTGCCAGCAGACCGTTGGGCGGGGAGAAACTGTTTTTT.

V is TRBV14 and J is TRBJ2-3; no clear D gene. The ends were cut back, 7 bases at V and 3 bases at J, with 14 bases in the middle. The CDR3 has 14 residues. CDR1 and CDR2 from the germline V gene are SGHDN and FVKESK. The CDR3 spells CASKPHRPTDTQYF. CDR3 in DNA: TGTGCCAGCAAGCCTCATAGGCCAACAGATACGCAGTATTTT. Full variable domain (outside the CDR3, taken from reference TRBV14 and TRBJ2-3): EAGVTQFPSHSVIEKGQTVTLRCDPISGHDNLYWYRRVMGKEIKFLLHFVKESKQDESGMPNNRFLAERTGGTYSTLKVQPAELEDSGVYFCASKPHRPTDTQYFGPGTRLTVL.

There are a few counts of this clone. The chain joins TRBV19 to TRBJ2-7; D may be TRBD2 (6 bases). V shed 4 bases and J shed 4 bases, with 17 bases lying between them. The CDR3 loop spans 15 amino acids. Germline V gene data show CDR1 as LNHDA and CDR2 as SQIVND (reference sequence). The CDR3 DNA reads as TGTGCCAGTAGTAGTTCCTGGCGGGGCTCGTACGAGCAGTACTTC. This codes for CASSSSWRGSYEQYF.